The clone carrying this TCR beta chain showed up just once. The antigen remains unidentified. These data are taken from a study of T cell repertoires in ileal Crohn's disease. Study-wide context: About half received postoperative treatment, some ten with thiopurines and around 17 anti-TNF. Study findings and constraints: Clonality above 26.8% at surgery always came with endoscopic recurrence.

Generated by immunoSEQ multiplex PCR, the TCRdb table keeps only in-frame clones and is missing some. The table records roughly 7,900 clones, around 93% of them present only once. CDR1 and CDR2 (germline): LNHDA, SQIVND (reference sequence). The junction had 9 bases not matched to a gene; V was cut back by 6 bases and J by 4 bases. CDR3 length: 15 amino acids. This receptor was taken from an adult with Crohn's disease. This chain joins TRBV19 and TRBJ1-5; 7 bases line up with TRBD1. Input material: ileal tissue. The CDR3 here is CASSPSGTANQPQHF. The CDR3 DNA is TGTGCCAGTAGCCCGTCCGGGACAGCAAATCAGCCCCAGCATTTT.